The entry that follows covers one T cell receptor beta chain sequence. Its antigen is unknown. The data originate from a study of cytomegalovirus exposure and HLA in healthy donors. Findings of the study overall: Looking again later, the authors saw that most CMV-associated TCR beta chains seemed HLA-restricted. For TCR beta chains, V- and J-gene trimming was later linked to a missense DCLRE1C variant.

PCR employed 60 Vbeta and 13 Jbeta primers. Produced via immunoSEQ multiplex PCR; TCRdb's table is partial and in-frame only. The sample records approximately 220,000 clones, around 76% being singletons. This CDR3 has 15 residues. V dropped 5 bases and J dropped 4; count of bases not matched to a gene: 9. CDR1 is SGHNT, CDR2 YYREEE, per germline (reference sequence). The chain combines TRBV5-4 with TRBJ2-3, with 8 bases fitting TRBD2. Sequencing used PBMCs. The receptor was derived from a man aged 18 to 35 in good health and CMV-seronegative. The CDR3 DNA sequence: TGTGCCAGCAGGCTCCGGGGGGGAAGGGCAGATACGCAGTATTTT. As protein: CASRLRGGRADTQYF.